The clone carrying this TCR beta chain came up many times. Its target is unknown. Orbital computed tomography, thyroid ultrasound, serum thyroxine and TRAb, and clinical symptoms together informed the diagnoses. It was at first hyperthyroidism diagnosis, before any ophthalmopathy symptoms, that the blood sample was taken. There are 15 residues in the CDR3. Germline V gene sequence: CDR1 MDHEN, CDR2 SYDVKM. Trimming at V came to 6 bases and at J to 0 bases, leaving 7 bases not matched to a gene. These data are taken from a study of T cells in Graves' hyperthyroidism and ophthalmopathy. For the study at large: It was at initial diagnosis, before any treatment, that peripheral blood was collected. Study-wide points: Most thyroid clonotypes with frequency above 0.001 were detected in blood.

Amplification targeted TCR beta CDR3 regions from RNA transcripts. An initial round of RT-PCR targeting the TCR CDR3 relied on the HTBI primer set. Using its own MiXCR run on the multiplex PCR reads, TCRdb lists one record per CDR3 protein. The sample includes some 600,000 distinct CDR3 sequences, over 11% of them seen just once. Sequencing input: blood. This chain uses TRBV28 with TRBJ2-7; TRBD1 agrees at 8 bases. The sequence came from a woman aged 25 to 39 with Graves' hyperthyroidism that later progressed to Graves' ophthalmopathy. CDR3 DNA sequence: TGTGCCAGCAGACACAGACAGGGGCACTCCTACGAGCAGTACTTC. Translating gives CASRHRQGHSYEQYF.